Listed here are 10 T cell receptor beta chains from one sample, sequenced in a study of blood T cell repertoires in COVID-19. Here immunoSEQ multiplex PCR was the method, and the copy in TCRdb shows in-frame clones only, minus some. The repertoire holds around 180,000 clones, with roughly 88% as singletons. Sequencing was carried out using PBMCs or T cells enriched from blood (not recorded which). These receptors originate from a woman in her twenties or thirties who had recovered from COVID-19.

The chain joins TRBV5-1 to TRBJ2-7; 11 nucleotides line up with TRBD2. The CDR3 covers 15 residues. The trim removed 3 bases at V and 1 base at J, leaving 3 bases unmatched. Germline V gene lookup returns CDR1 SGHRS and CDR2 YFSETQ. The CDR3 is CASSSWTSGSYEQYF. CDR3 nucleotides: TGCGCCAGCAGCTCATGGACTAGCGGGTCCTACGAGCAGTACTTC.

CDR3 bases: TGTGCCAGCTCACCACCGCCAGGGGCGAACACTGAAGCTTTCTTT. This translates into CASSPPPGANTEAFF. V gene TRBV18 combines with J gene TRBJ1-1, with a weak D call TRBD1 (6 bases). The CDR3 spans 15 residues. V lost 0 bases, J lost 1 base, and 9 bases lay in between. Germline CDR1 is KGHSH and CDR2 is LQKENI.

This clone was seen only a few times. The genes are TRBV9 and TRBJ2-7, with a possible D match to TRBD2 (6 bases). This CDR3 spans 15 amino acids. Trimming left V 0 bases short and J 7 bases short, with 17 bases between. Looked up from germline, CDR1 is SGDLS and CDR2 is YYNGEE. The CDR3 DNA reads as TGTGCCAGCAGCGTAGGGACTATCGAAGGGCAAGAGCAGTACTTC. This gives the protein CASSVGTIEGQEQYF.

This clone showed up just a few times. V usage is TRBV19 and J usage is TRBJ2-7; 10 bases align to TRBD1. The CDR3 totals 15 residues. Trimming removed 3 bases from V and 7 bases from J; junction bases left unmatched: 9. Germline V lookup: CDR1 LNHDA, CDR2 SQIVND (reference sequence). The CDR3 region has the DNA TGTGCCAGTAGTATTTATGGGACAGGGGCTGGAGAGCAGTACTTC. As protein: CASSIYGTGAGEQYF. Full variable domain (remainder filled in from reference TRBV19 and TRBJ2-7): DGGITQSPKYLFRKEGQNVTLSCEQNLNHDAMYWYRQDPGQGLRLIYYSQIVNDFQKGDIAEGYSVSREKKESFPLTVTSAQKNPTAFYLCASSIYGTGAGEQYFGPGTRLTVT.

In its sample, this clone was seen a few times. The chain recombines TRBV7-2 with TRBJ2-1; 14 nucleotides line up with TRBD2. Trimming at V came to 5 bases and at J to 9 bases, leaving 6 bases not matched to a gene. CDR3 length: 15 residues. CDR1 is SGHTA and CDR2 is FQGNSA in the germline V gene. The CDR3 DNA reads TGTGCCAGCAGCCGGACTAGCGGGAGGTCCGGTGAGCAGTTCTTC. Its translation is CASSRTSGRSGEQFF.

V is TRBV9 and J is TRBJ2-6, with 7 bases identical to TRBD2. Germline CDR1 and CDR2: SGDLS and YYNGEE. Germline trimming cut 0 bases from V and 2 bases from J; bases unmatched to any gene: 5. The CDR3 covers 17 residues. As DNA, the CDR3 is TGTGCCAGCAGCGTAGAGGCGGGAGTTGCTGGGGCCAACGTCCTGACTTTC. It codes for CASSVEAGVAGANVLTF. Complete variable domain (other parts from reference TRBV9 and TRBJ2-6): DSGVTQTPKHLITATGQRVTLRCSPRSGDLSVYWYQQSLDQGLQFLIQYYNGEERAKGNILERFSAQQFPDLHSELNLSSLELGDSALYFCASSVEAGVAGANVLTFGAGSRLTVL.

This sequence joins TRBV4-2 and TRBJ2-1; 7 nucleotides agree with TRBD2. The germline V gene encodes CDR1 LGHNA and CDR2 YNFKEQ. The J segment lost 16 bases and the V segment lost 0 bases, leaving 15 bases of the junction unmatched. The CDR3 has 15 amino acids. CDR3 nucleotides: TGTGCCAGCAGCCAAGAGCGCCGGAGCGGGGAGAGTTACTTCTTC. Protein product: CASSQERRSGESYFF.

The V and J genes are TRBV5-1 and TRBJ2-1; a weak D match, TRBD1 (5 bases). Germline values: CDR1 SGHRS, CDR2 YFSETQ. CDR3 length: 15 amino acids. V was clipped by 4 bases and J by 6 bases, with 17 bases between them. CDR3 coding DNA: TGCGCCAGCAGCAGGTCCCAAAGTCAGGGCAATGAGCAGTTCTTC. Translated: CASSRSQSQGNEQFF.

V gene TRBV28 combines with J gene TRBJ2-1; D ambiguous. This CDR3 has 14 residues. Deletions cut 4 bases from V and 4 bases from J, with 11 bases between. CDR1 is MDHEN, CDR2 SYDVKM, per germline. The chain's CDR3 is CASSSLDGYNEQFF. The DNA for the CDR3 is TGTGCCAGCAGTTCTTTAGACGGGTACAATGAGCAGTTCTTC.

The rearrangement uses TRBV4-1 and TRBJ2-7, with TRBD2 identical over 7 bases. This CDR3 spans 17 amino acids. The ends lost 0 bases at V and 5 bases at J; junction bases unmatched: 13. Looked up from germline, CDR1 is MGHRA and CDR2 is YSYEKL. The CDR3 nucleotides read TGCGCCAGCAGCCAAGAATGGGAAGGGGCGGGAGCTGACGAGCAGTACTTC. Translation: CASSQEWEGAGADEQYF.